Reported below is one TCR beta chain. A read error may produce the germline difference seen at one junction end. The data derive from a study of OX40 agonist ivuxolimab in advanced cancers. Across the whole study: Patients were given ivuxolimab, an antibody that agonizes OX40 (CD134). Partial responses were achieved by three patients, of whom one had hepatocellular carcinoma and two had cutaneous melanoma. Eligibility rules accepted prior anti-PD-1, anti-PD-L1 or anti-CTLA-4 therapy, and around 43% had some.

Clones were read by immunoSEQ multiplex PCR, and TCRdb kept only the in-frame ones, dropping some. This sample carries under 20,000 clones, roughly 91% of them seen once, and the ten largest clones take 49%. Per germline, CDR1 LNHDA and CDR2 SQIVND (reference sequence). The CDR3 extends over 17 amino acids. The chain carries TRBV19 and TRBJ1-1; TRBD1 aligns across 10 bases. Here the sequenced sample was CD4+ or CD8+ T cells sorted from blood, taken in a trial of the OX40 agonist ivuxolimab. This receptor was obtained from an adult with an advanced solid tumor such as melanoma, head and neck, liver or kidney cancer. For the CDR3, the DNA is TGTGCCGGTAGTATCGTAGGGACAGGGGCGACGAACACTGAAGCTTTCTTT. Residues: CAGSIVGTGATNTEAFF.